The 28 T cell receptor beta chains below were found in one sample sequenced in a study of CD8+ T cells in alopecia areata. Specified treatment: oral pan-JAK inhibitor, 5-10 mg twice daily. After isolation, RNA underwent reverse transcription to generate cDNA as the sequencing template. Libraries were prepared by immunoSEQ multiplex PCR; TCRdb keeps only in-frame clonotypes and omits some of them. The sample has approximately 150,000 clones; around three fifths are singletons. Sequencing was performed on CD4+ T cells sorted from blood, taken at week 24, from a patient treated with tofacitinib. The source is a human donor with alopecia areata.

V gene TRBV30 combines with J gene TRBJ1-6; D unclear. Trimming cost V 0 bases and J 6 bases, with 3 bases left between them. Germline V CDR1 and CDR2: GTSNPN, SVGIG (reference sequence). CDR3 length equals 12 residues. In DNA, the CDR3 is TGTGCCTGGAGTGTAACTAATTCACCCCTCCACTTT. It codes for CAWSVTNSPLHF.

CDR3 protein: CASSYRISYEQYF. The DNA of the CDR3 is TGTGCCAGCAGTTACCGAATCTCCTACGAGCAGTACTTC. The chain is built from TRBV6-5 and TRBJ2-7; no firm D call. CDR1 is MNHEY and CDR2 is SVGAGI in the germline V gene. The CDR3 runs to 13 residues. Between the trimmed V and J ends, which lost 2 bases and 0 bases, there was a span of 5 bases.

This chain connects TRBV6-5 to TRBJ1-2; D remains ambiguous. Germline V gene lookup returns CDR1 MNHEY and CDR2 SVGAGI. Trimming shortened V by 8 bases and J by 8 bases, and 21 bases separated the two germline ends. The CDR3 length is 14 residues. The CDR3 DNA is TGTGCCAGCTTTAGTACCGGTTCCTATCGAGGCTACACCTTC. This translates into CASFSTGSYRGYTF.

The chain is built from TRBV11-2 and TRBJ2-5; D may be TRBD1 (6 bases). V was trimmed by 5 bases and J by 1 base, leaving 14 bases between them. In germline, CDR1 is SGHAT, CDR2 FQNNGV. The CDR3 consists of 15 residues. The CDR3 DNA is TGTGCCAGCAGCCTCAACAGGGCCACCCAAGAGACCCAGTACTTC. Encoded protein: CASSLNRATQETQYF.

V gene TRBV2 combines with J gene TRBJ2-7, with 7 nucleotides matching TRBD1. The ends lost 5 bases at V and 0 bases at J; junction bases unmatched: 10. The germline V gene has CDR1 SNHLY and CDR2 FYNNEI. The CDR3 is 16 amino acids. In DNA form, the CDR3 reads TGTGCCAGCAGTCCCTTGAGAGGGGGCCCCTCCTACGAGCAGTACTTC. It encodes CASSPLRGGPSYEQYF.

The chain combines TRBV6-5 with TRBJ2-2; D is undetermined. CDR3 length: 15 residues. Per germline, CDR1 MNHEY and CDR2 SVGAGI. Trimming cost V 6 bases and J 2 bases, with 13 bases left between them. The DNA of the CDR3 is TGTGCCAGCAGCCCGATCGGACCAAACACCGGGGAGCTGTTTTTT. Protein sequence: CASSPIGPNTGELFF.

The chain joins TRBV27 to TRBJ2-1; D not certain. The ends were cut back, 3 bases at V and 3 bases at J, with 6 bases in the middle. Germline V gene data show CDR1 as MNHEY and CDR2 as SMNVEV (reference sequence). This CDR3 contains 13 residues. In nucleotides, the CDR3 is TGTGCCAGCAGTTTGACGAACTACAATGAGCAGTTCTTC. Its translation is CASSLTNYNEQFF.

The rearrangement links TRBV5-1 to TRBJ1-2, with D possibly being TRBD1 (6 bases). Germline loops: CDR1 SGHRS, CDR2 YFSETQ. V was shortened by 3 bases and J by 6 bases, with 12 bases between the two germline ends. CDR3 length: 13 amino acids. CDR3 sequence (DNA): TGCGCCAGCAGCTGGGGGCCAGGGGATGGCTACACCTTC. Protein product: CASSWGPGDGYTF. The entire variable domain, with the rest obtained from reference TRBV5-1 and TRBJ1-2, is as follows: KAGVTQTPRYLIKTRGQQVTLSCSPISGHRSVSWYQQTPGQGLQFLFEYFSETQRNKGNFPGRFSGRQFSNSRSEMNVSTLELGDSALYLCASSWGPGDGYTFGSGTRLTVV.

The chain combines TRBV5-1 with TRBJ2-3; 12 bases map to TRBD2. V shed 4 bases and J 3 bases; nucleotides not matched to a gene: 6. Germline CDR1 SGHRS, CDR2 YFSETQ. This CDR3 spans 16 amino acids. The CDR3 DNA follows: TGCGCCAGCAGCGCCCTAGCGGGGGGGCAAACAGATACGCAGTATTTT. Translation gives CASSALAGGQTDTQYF.

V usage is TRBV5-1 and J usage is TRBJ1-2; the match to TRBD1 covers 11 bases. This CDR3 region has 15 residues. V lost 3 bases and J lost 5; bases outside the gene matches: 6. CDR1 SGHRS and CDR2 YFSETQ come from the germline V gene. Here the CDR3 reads CASSSRDRGTYGYTF. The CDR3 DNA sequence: TGCGCCAGCAGCTCCCGGGACAGGGGGACGTATGGCTACACCTTC.

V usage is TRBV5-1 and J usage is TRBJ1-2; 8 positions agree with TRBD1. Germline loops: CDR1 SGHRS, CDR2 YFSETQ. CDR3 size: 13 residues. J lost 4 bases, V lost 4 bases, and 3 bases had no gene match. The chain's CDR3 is CASSGDRLYGYTF. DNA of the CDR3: TGCGCCAGCAGCGGGGACAGGCTCTATGGCTACACCTTC.

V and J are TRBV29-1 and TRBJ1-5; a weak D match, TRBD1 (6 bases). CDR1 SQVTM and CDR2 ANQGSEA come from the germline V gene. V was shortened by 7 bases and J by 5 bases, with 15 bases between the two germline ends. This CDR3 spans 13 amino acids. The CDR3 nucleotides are TGCAGCGCTCAGGGGAGGGGTGATCAGCCCCAGCATTTT. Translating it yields CSAQGRGDQPQHF. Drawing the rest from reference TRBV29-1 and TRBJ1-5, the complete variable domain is SAVISQKPSRDICQRGTSLTIQCQVDSQVTMMFWYRQQPGQSLTLIATANQGSEATYESGFVIDKFPISRPNLTFSTLTVSNMSPEDSSIYLCSAQGRGDQPQHFGDGTRLSIL.

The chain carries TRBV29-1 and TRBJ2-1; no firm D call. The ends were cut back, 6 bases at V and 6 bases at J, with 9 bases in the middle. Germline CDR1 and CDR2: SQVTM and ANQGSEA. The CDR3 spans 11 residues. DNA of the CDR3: TGCAGCGTCGGTAGGCCCAATGAGCAGTTCTTC. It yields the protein CSVGRPNEQFF.

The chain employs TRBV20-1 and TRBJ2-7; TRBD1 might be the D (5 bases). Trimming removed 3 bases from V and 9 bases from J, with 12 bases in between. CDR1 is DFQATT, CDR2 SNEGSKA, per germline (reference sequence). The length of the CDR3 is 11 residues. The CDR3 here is CSASSYQGQYF. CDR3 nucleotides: TGCAGTGCTAGTTCTTACCAGGGGCAGTACTTC.

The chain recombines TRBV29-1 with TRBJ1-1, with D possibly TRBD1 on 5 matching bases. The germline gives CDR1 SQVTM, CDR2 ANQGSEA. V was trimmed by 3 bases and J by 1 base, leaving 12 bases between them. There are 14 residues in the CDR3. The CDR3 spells CSVDSGRGNTEAFF. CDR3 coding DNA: TGCAGCGTTGATAGCGGGAGGGGGAACACTGAAGCTTTCTTT.

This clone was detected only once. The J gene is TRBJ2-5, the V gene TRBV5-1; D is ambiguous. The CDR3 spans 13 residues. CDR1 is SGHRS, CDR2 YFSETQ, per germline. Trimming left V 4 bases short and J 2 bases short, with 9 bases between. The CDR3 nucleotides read TGCGCCAGCAGCGTACACCGACAAGAGACCCAGTACTTC. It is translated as CASSVHRQETQYF.

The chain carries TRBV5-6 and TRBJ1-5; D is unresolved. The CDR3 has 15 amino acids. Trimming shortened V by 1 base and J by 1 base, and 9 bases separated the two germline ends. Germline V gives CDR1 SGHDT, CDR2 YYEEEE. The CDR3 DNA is TGTGCCAGCAGCTTGTCTCCGGGAAGCAATCAGCCCCAGCATTTT. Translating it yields CASSLSPGSNQPQHF.

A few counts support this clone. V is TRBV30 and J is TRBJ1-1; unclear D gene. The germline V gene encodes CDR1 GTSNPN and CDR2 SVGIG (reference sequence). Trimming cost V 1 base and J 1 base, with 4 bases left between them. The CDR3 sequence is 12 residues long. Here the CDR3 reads CAWSAGNTEAFF. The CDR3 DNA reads TGTGCCTGGAGTGCAGGGAACACTGAAGCTTTCTTT.

CDR3 in DNA: TGCAGCGTTGAAGGAGCTAACACTGAAGCTTTCTTT. It specifies CSVEGANTEAFF. The J gene is TRBJ1-1, the V gene TRBV29-1, with D unclear. Germline V gene lookup returns CDR1 SQVTM and CDR2 ANQGSEA. The CDR3 spans 12 residues. Trimming removed 1 base from V and 2 bases from J, with 5 bases in between. Full variable domain (remainder filled in from reference TRBV29-1 and TRBJ1-1): SAVISQKPSRDICQRGTSLTIQCQVDSQVTMMFWYRQQPGQSLTLIATANQGSEATYESGFVIDKFPISRPNLTFSTLTVSNMSPEDSSIYLCSVEGANTEAFFGQGTRLTVV.

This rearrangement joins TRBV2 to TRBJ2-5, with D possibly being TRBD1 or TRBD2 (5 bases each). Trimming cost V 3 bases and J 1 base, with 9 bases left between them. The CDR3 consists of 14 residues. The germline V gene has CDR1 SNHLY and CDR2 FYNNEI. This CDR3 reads CASSEERGQETQYF. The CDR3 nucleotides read TGTGCCAGCAGTGAGGAGAGGGGCCAAGAGACCCAGTACTTC.

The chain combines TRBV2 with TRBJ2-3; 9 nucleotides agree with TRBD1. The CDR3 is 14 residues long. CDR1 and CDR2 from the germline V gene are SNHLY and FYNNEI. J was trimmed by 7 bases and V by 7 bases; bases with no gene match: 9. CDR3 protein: CASTTDRGRHTQYF. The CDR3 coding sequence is TGTGCCAGCACTACGGACAGGGGAAGGCATACGCAGTATTTT.

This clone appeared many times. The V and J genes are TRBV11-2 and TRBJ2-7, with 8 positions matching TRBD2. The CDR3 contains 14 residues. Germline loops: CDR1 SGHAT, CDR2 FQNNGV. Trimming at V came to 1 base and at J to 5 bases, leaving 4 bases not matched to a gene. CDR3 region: CASSLAGGQNEQYF. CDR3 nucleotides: TGTGCCAGCAGCTTAGCGGGGGGGCAGAACGAGCAGTACTTC.

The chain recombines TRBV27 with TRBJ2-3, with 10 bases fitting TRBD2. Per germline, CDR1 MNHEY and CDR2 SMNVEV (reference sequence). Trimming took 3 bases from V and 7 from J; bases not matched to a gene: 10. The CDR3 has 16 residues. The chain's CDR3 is CASSFYIAGGRNTQYF. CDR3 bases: TGTGCCAGCAGTTTTTATATAGCGGGGGGCCGGAATACGCAGTATTTT.

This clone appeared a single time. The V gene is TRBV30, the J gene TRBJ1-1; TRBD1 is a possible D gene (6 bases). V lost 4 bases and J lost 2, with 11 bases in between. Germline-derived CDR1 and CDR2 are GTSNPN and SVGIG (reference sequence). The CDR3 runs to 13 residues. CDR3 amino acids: CAWTRTANTEAFF. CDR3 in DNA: TGTGCCTGGACCCGGACAGCCAACACTGAAGCTTTCTTT.

The CDR3 sequence is CASGQGTGDNQPQHF. CDR3 bases: TGCGCCAGCGGGCAAGGGACAGGGGACAATCAGCCCCAGCATTTT. The chain links TRBV23-1 to TRBJ1-5, with 10 bases fitting TRBD1. TRBV23-1 is annotated as an ORF whose role is uncertain. The trim removed 8 bases at V and 3 bases at J, leaving 7 bases unmatched. The CDR3 extends over 15 amino acids.

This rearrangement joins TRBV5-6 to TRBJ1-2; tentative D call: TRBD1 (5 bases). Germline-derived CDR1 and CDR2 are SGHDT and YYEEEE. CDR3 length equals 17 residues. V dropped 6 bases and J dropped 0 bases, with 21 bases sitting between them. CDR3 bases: TGTGCCAGCACCCCACAACTAAGACAGCCGTCTAACTATGGCTACACCTTC. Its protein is CASTPQLRQPSNYGYTF.

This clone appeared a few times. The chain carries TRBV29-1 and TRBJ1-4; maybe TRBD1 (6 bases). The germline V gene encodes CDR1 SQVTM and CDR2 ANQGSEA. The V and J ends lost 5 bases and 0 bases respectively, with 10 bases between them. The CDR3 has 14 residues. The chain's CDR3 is CSVSQGTTNEKLFF. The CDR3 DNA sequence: TGCAGCGTTTCCCAGGGGACAACTAATGAAAAACTGTTTTTT.

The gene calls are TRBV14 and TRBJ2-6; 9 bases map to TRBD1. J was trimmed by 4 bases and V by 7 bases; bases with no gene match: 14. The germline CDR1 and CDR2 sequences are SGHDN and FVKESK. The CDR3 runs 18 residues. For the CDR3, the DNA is TGTGCCAGCAAAAACGCTGAACAGGGGGCATCCGGGGCCAACGTCCTGACTTTC. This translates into CASKNAEQGASGANVLTF.